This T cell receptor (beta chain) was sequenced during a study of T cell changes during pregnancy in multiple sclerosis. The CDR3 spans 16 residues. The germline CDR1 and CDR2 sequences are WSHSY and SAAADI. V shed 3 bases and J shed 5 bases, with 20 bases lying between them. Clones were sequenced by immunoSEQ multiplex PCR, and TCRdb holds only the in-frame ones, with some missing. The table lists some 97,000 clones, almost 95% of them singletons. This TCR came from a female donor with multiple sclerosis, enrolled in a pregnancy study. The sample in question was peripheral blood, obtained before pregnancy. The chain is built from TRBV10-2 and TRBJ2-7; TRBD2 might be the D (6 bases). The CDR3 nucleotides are TGCGCCAGCAGTGACCCCCCTGGGTCGGGGGTCCACGAGCAGTACTTC. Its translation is CASSDPPGSGVHEQYF.